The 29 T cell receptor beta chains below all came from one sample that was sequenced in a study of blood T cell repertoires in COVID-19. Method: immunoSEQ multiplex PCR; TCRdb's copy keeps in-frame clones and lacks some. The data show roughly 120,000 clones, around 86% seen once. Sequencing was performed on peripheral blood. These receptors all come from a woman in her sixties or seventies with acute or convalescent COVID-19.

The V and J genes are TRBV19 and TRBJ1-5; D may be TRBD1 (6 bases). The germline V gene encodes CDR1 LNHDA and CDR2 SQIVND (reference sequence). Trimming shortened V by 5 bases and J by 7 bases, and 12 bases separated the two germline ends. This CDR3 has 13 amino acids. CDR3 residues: CASSVQGSQPQHF. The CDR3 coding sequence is TGTGCCAGTAGTGTGCAGGGGAGCCAGCCCCAGCATTTT.

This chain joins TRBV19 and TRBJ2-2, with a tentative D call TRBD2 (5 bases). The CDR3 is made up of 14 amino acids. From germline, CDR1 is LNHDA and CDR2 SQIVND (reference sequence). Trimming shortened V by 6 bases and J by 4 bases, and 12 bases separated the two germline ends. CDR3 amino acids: CASSPVGSTGELFF. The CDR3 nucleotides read TGTGCCAGTAGCCCAGTAGGGAGCACCGGGGAGCTGTTTTTT.

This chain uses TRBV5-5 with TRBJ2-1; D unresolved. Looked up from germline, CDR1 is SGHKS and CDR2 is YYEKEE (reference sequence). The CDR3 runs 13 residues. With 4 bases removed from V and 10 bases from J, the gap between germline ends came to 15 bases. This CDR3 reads CASSPGRLNEQFF. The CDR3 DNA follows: TGTGCCAGCAGCCCTGGTAGATTGAACGAGCAGTTCTTC.

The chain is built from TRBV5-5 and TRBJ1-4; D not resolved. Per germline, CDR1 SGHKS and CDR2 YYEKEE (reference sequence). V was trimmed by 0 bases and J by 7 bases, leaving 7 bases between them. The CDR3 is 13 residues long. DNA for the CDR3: TGTGCCAGCAGCTTGGGGCAGGTTGAAAAACTGTTTTTT. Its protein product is CASSLGQVEKLFF.

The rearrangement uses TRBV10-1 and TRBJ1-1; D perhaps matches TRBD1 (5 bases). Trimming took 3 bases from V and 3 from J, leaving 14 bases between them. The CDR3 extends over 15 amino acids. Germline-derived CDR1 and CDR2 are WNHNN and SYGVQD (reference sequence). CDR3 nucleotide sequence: TGCGCCAGCAGTGAAACGGACATCGGAGACACTGAAGCTTTCTTT. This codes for CASSETDIGDTEAFF.

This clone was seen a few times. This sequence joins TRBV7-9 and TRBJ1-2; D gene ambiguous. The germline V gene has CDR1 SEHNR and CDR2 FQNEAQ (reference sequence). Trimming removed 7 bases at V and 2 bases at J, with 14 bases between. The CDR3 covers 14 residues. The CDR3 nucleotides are TGTGCCAGCACGGACCGGGGAGTGAACTATGGCTACACCTTC. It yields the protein CASTDRGVNYGYTF.

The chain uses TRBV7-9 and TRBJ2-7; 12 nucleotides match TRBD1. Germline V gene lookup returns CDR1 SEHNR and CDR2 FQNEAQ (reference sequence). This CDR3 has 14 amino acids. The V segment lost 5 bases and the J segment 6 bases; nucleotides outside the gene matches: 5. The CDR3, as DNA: TGTGCCAGCAGCCGCGGGACAGGGGGCATCGAGCAGTACTTC. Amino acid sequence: CASSRGTGGIEQYF.

The CDR3 loop is CASSPKTSGSYEQYF. The CDR3 nucleotides read TGTGCCAGCAGTCCAAAAACTAGCGGTTCCTACGAGCAGTACTTC. This chain connects TRBV27 to TRBJ2-7; 8 bases agree with TRBD2. Germline CDR1 is MNHEY and CDR2 is SMNVEV (reference sequence). The CDR3 totals 15 residues. J gave up 1 base and V 5 bases, and 7 bases lay outside the gene matches.

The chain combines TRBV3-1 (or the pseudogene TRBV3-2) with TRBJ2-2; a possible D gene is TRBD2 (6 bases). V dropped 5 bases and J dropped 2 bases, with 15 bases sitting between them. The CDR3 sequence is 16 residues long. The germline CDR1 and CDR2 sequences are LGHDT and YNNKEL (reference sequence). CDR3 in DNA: TGTGCCAGCAGCTTCCGTGGACTAACCAACACCGGGGAGCTGTTTTTT. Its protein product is CASSFRGLTNTGELFF.

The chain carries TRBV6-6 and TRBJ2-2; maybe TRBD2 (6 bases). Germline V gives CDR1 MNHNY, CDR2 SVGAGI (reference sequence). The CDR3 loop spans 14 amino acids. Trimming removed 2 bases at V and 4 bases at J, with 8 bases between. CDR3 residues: CASSYRTITGELFF. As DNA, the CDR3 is TGTGCCAGCAGTTACCGGACTATCACCGGGGAGCTGTTTTTT.

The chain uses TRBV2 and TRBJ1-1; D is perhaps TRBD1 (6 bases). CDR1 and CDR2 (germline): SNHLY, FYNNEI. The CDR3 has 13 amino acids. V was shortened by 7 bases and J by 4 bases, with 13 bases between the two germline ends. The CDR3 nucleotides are TGTGCCAGCACTGGAACAGGGTCCACTGAAGCTTTCTTT. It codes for CASTGTGSTEAFF.

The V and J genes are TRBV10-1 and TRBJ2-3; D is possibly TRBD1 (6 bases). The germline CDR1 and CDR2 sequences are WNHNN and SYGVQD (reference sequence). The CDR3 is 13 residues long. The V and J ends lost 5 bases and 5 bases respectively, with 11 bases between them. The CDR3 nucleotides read TGCGCCAGCAGTTTGGGGGCAAAAGATACGCAGTATTTT. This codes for CASSLGAKDTQYF.

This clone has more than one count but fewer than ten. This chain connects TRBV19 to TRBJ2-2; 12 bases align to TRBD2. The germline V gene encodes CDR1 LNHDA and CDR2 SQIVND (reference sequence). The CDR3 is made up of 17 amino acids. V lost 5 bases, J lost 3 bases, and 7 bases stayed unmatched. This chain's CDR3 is CASSGLAGMADTGELFF. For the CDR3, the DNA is TGTGCCAGTAGTGGACTAGCGGGGATGGCGGACACCGGGGAGCTGTTTTTT. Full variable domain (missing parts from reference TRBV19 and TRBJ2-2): DGGITQSPKYLFRKEGQNVTLSCEQNLNHDAMYWYRQDPGQGLRLIYYSQIVNDFQKGDIAEGYSVSREKKESFPLTVTSAQKNPTAFYLCASSGLAGMADTGELFFGEGSRLTVL.

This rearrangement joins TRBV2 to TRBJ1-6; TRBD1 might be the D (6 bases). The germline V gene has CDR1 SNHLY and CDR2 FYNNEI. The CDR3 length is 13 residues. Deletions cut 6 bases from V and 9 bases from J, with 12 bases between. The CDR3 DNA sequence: TGTGCCAGCAGCCGGACAGACCGTTCACCCCTCCACTTT. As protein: CASSRTDRSPLHF.

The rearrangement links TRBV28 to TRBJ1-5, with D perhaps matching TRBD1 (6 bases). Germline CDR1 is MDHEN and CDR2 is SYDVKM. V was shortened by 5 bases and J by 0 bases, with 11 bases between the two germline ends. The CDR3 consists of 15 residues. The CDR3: CASSQAGVSNQPQHF. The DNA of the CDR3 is TGTGCCAGCAGTCAAGCAGGGGTTAGCAATCAGCCCCAGCATTTT.

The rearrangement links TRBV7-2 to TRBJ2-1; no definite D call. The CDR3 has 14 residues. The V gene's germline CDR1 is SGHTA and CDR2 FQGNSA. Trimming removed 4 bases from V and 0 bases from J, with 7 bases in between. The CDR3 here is CASSYRSSYNEQFF. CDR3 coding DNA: TGTGCCAGCAGCTATAGGAGCTCCTACAATGAGCAGTTCTTC.

The DNA of the CDR3 is TGTGCCAGCAGCTTAGGAGGTTGGACAGGGGTGAATGGCTACACCTTC. As protein: CASSLGGWTGVNGYTF. This chain links TRBV7-8 with TRBJ1-2, with 9 positions matching TRBD1. The germline V gene encodes CDR1 SGHVS and CDR2 FQNEAQ. With V trimmed by 1 base and J by 6 bases, 9 bases remained unmatched. This CDR3 comprises 16 residues.

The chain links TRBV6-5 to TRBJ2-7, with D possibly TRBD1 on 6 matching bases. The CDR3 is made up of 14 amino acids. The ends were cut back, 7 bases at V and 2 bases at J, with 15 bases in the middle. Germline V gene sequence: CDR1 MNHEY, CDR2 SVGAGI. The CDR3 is CASTEWGPPYEQYF. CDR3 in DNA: TGTGCCAGCACCGAGTGGGGGCCCCCCTACGAGCAGTACTTC.

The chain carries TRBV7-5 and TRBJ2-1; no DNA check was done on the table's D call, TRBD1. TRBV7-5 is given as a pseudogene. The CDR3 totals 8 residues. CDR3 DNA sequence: TGTGTCAGAAGCTCACAGTTCTTC. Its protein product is CVRSSQFF.

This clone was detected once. CDR3 in amino acids: CASSFFSAGEETQYF. For the CDR3, the DNA is TGTGCCAGCAGTTTTTTCTCTGCGGGAGAAGAGACCCAGTACTTC. This chain links TRBV27 with TRBJ2-5; 7 bases align to TRBD2. CDR1 and CDR2 (germline): MNHEY, SMNVEV (reference sequence). J was trimmed by 3 bases and V by 3 bases; bases with no gene match: 7. This CDR3 comprises 15 residues.

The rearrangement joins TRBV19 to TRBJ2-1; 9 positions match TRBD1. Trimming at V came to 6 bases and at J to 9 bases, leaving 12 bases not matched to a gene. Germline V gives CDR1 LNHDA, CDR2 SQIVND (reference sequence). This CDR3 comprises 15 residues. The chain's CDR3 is CASRPGQGSFGEQFF. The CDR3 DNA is TGTGCCAGTAGACCGGGACAGGGCAGTTTTGGTGAGCAGTTCTTC.

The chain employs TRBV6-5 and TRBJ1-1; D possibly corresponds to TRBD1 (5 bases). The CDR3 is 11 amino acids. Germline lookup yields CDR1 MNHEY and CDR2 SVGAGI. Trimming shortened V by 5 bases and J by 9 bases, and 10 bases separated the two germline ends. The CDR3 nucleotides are TGTGCCAGCAGTCGGGGACTAAAAGCTTTCTTT. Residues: CASSRGLKAFF.

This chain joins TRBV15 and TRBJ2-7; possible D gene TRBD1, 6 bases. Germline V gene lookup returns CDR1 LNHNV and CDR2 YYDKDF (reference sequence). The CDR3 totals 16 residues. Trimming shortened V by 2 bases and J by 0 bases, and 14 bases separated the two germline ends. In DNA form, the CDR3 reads TGTGCCACCAGCAGACTAGACAGGCGGAGCTCCTACGAGCAGTACTTC. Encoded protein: CATSRLDRRSSYEQYF.

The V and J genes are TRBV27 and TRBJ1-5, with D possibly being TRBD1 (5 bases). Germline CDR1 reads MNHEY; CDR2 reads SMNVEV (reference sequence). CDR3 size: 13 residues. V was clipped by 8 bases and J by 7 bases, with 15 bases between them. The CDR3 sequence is CASQASAGQPQHF. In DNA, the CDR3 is TGTGCCAGCCAGGCCTCAGCAGGGCAGCCCCAGCATTTT.

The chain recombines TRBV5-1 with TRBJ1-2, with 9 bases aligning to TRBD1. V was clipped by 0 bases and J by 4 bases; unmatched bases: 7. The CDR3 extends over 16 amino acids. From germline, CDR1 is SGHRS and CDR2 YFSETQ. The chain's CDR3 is CASSLDSDRGFYGYTF. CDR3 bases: TGCGCCAGCAGCTTGGATTCGGACAGGGGATTCTATGGCTACACCTTC.

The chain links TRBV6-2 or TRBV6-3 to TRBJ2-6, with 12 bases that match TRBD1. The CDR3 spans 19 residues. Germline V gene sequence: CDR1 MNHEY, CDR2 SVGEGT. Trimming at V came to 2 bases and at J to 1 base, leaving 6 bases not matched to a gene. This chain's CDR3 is CASSYTGQGASSGANVLTF. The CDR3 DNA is TGTGCCAGCAGTTACACGGGACAGGGGGCGTCTTCTGGGGCCAACGTCCTGACTTTC.

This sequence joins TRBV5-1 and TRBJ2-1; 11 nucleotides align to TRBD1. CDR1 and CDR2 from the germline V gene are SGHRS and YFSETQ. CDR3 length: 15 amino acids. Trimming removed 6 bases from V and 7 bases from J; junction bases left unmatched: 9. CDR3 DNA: TGCGCCAGCATAGTTGGGACAGGGGGACTGAATGAGCAGTTCTTC. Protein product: CASIVGTGGLNEQFF.

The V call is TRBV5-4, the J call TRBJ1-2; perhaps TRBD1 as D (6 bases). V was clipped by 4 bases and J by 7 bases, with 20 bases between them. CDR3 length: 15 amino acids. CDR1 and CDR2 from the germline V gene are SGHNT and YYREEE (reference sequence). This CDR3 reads CASSPERGFSSGYTF. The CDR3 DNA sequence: TGTGCCAGCAGCCCGGAGAGGGGGTTCTCCTCTGGCTACACCTTC.

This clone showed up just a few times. CDR3 nucleotides: TGCGCCAGCAGCCAAGATTCGGGGCAGCCCCAGCATTTT. Translation gives CASSQDSGQPQHF. The rearrangement uses TRBV4-1 and TRBJ1-5; D gene uncertain. Trimming stripped 0 bases from V and 7 bases from J, with 7 bases between. The CDR3 length is 13 residues. CDR1 is MGHRA, CDR2 YSYEKL, per germline.